The 2 T cell receptor beta chains presented below share a single source sample, sequenced in a study of control samples from healthy donors and cancer patients. Some clones are missing from TCRdb's copy, which holds only in-frame ones; the method was immunoSEQ multiplex PCR. The sample yields 150,000 to 200,000 clones, 91% seen once. Material for sequencing was blood. The receptors were sampled from a woman in her 30s in good health.

The genes are TRBV11-3 and TRBJ1-3; 9 bases agree with TRBD1. The CDR3 extends over 15 amino acids. J gave up 8 bases and V 0 bases, and 5 bases lay outside the gene matches. Germline V gives CDR1 SGHNT, CDR2 YENEEA. The CDR3 DNA reads TGTGCCAGCAGCTTAGATCGGACAGGGGCCGACACCATATATTTT. It encodes CASSLDRTGADTIYF.

The chain has TRBV7-2 and TRBJ1-5, with TRBD1 matching over 11 bases. Trimming took 8 bases from V and 10 from J; bases not matched to a gene: 4. From germline, CDR1 is SGHTA and CDR2 FQGNSA. CDR3 size: 12 residues. The CDR3, as DNA: TGTGCCAGCGGGGACAGGGGGAGTCCCCAGCATTTT. It encodes CASGDRGSPQHF.